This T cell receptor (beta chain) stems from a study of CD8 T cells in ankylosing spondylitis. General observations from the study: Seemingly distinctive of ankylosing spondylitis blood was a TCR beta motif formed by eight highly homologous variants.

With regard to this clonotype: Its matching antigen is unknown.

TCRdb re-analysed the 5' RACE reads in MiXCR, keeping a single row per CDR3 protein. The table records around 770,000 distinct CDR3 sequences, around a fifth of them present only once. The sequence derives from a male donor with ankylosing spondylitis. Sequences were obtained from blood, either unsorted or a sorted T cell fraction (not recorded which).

CDR3 DNA sequence: TGCAGCGTTCTGGGATATGGGACAGGGTTCGGAAACACCATATATTTT. This codes for CSVLGYGTGFGNTIYF. This chain connects TRBV29-1 to TRBJ1-3, with 9 bases matching TRBD1. The CDR3 consists of 16 residues. The junction had 12 bases not matched to a gene; V was cut back by 5 bases and J by 4 bases. Germline V gene data show CDR1 as SQVTM and CDR2 as ANQGSEA.